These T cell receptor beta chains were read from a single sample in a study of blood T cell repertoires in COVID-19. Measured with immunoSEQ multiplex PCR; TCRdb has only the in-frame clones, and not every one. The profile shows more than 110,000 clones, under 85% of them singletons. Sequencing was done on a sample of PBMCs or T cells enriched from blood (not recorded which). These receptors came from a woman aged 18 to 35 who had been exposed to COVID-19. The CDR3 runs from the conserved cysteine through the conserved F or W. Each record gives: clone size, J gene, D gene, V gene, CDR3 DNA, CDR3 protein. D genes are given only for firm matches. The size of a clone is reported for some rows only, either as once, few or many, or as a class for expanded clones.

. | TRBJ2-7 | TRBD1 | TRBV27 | TGTGCCAGCAGTCCATCGACAGGGAGCTCCTACGAGCAGTACTTC | CASSPSTGSSYEQYF
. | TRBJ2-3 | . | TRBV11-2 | TGTGCCAGCAGCTTCCTCGGTAGAAGCGGAGCCACAGATACGCAGTATTTT | CASSFLGRSGATDTQYF
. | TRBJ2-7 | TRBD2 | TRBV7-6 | TGTGCCAGCAGCCGCTCAACTAGCGGGAGGGCCGCCGAGCAGTACTTC | CASSRSTSGRAAEQYF
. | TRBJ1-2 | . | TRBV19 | TGTGCCAGTAGTACAGGGGTTGCTGGCTACACCTTC | CASSTGVAGYTF
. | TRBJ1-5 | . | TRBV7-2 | TGTGCCAGCAGCTTAGACAGGAGGGGACAGCCCCAGCATTTT | CASSLDRRGQPQHF
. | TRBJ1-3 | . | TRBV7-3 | TGTGCCAGCAGCCCCGGTTCTGGAAACACCATATATTTT | CASSPGSGNTIYF
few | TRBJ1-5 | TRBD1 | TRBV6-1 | TGTGCCAGCAGTGGCCGGGACAGGGCCGTTAAGAGCAATCAGCCCCAGCATTTT | CASSGRDRAVKSNQPQHF
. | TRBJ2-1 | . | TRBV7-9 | TGTGCCAGCAGCTTAGTGCCAGGCTACAATGAGCAGTTCTTC | CASSLVPGYNEQFF
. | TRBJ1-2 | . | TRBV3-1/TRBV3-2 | TGTGCCAGCAGCCAGCAGGGCTTTGATGGCTACACCTTC | CASSQQGFDGYTF
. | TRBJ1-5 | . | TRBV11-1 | TGTGCCAGCAGCTTAACACAGAGCAATCAGCCCCAGCATTTT | CASSLTQSNQPQHF
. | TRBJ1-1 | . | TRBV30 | TGTGCCTGGAGTGACCTCAGGCTCAACACTGAAGCTTTCTTT | CAWSDLRLNTEAFF
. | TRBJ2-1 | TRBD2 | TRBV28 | TGTGCCAGCAGTCCACCGGGACTAGCGGGAAGGGAGACCTACAATGAGCAGTTCTTC | CASSPPGLAGRETYNEQFF
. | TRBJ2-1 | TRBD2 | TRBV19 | TGTGCCAGTAGTATTGTTAGGCGGGAGGGCCCCGATGAGCAGTTCTTC | CASSIVRREGPDEQFF
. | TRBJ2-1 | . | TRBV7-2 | TGTGCCAGCAGCTTAGTGGGGCTCTACTCCTACAATGAGCAGTTCTTC | CASSLVGLYSYNEQFF
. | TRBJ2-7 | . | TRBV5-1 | TGCGCCAGCAGCTCGGAGGTTACATTCTCCTACGAGCAGTACTTC | CASSSEVTFSYEQYF
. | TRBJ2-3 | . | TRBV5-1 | TGCGCCAGCAGCTTGGAGATAAAACTAGGGACAGATACGCAGTATTTT | CASSLEIKLGTDTQYF
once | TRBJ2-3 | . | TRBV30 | TGTGCCTGGGGTCCGGGAGAGACGCAGTATTTT | CAWGPGETQYF
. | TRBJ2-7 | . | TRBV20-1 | TGCAGTGCTAGTCAGGCAGGTGTCTCCTACGAGCAGTACTTC | CSASQAGVSYEQYF
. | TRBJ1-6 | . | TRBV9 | TGTGCCAGCAGCGCCCAGGGTTGGAATTCACCCCTCCACTTT | CASSAQGWNSPLHF
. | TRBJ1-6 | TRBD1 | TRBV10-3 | TGTGCCATCAGTGACCCTCAAGGACAGGGGGTGTCACCCCTCCACTTT | CAISDPQGQGVSPLHF
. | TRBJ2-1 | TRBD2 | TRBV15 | TGTGCCACCAGCAAGGGACTAGCGGGAGCACATGAGCAGTTCTTC | CATSKGLAGAHEQFF
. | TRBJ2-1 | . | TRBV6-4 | TGTGCCAGCAGTGACTTAGGACATAATGAGCAGTTCTTC | CASSDLGHNEQFF
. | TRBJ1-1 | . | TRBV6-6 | TGTGCCAGCAGTCCCCAGCGGGGCACTGAAGCTTTCTTT | CASSPQRGTEAFF
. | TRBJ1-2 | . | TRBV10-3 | TGTGCCATCAGTGAAGGGGATAATAACTATGGCTACACCTTC | CAISEGDNNYGYTF
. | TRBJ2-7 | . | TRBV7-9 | TGTGCCAGCAGCTCGGACAGACACGAGCAGTACTTC | CASSSDRHEQYF
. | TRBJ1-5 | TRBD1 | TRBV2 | TGTGCCAGCAATAGGGACAGGGCCACTTATAGCAATCAGCCCCAGCATTTT | CASNRDRATYSNQPQHF
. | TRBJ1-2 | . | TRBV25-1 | TGTGCCAGCAGCCTAGGACACGGCTATGGCTACACCTTC | CASSLGHGYGYTF
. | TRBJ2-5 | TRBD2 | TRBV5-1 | TGCGCCAGCAGCCCGGGGAGCGGGGCGGTTCAAGAGACCCAGTACTTC | CASSPGSGAVQETQYF
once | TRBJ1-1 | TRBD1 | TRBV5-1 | TGCGCCAGCAGCCGACTAGGGGGCGCGGACACTGAAGCTTTCTTT | CASSRLGGADTEAFF
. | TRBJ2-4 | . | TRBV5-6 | TGTGCCAGCAGCCAGGGACAAGGCAAAAACATTCAGTACTTC | CASSQGQGKNIQYF
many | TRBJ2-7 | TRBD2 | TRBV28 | TGTGCCAGCAGACGACCGGGACTAAATTACGAGCAGTACTTC | CASRRPGLNYEQYF
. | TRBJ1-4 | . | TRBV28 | TGTGCCAGCAGTGGTTCAGGGGCCGGTAAAACTAATGAAAAACTGTTTTTT | CASSGSGAGKTNEKLFF